This T cell receptor (beta chain) is from a study of blood T cells in healthy people across ages. This clonotype was picked up many times. Germline values: CDR1 MNHNS, CDR2 SASEGT. V lost 3 bases and J 6 bases, leaving 11 bases between the germline ends. This CDR3 comprises 13 residues. Combining a sample-barcoded 5' primer with a J-beta primer mix, a second PCR ran for roughly 7 to 12 cycles. One entry per CDR3 protein, called by TCRdb with MiXCR from the 5' RACE reads. In the table there are 600,000 to 800,000 distinct CDR3 sequences, around 21% of which are singletons. J is TRBJ1-2 and V is TRBV6-1; D unresolved. This TCR came from a man aged 65-85 years in good health. What was sequenced was blood. The CDR3 DNA reads as TGTGCCAGCAGTGATAGCTTTGTGGATGGCTACACCTTC. This codes for CASSDSFVDGYTF.